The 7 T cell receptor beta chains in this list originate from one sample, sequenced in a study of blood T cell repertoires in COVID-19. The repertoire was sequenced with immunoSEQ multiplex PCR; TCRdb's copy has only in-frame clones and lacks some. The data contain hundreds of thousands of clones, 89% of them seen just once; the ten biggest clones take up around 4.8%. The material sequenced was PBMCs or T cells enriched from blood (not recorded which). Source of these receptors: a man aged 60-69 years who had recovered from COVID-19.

CDR3 bases: TGTGCCAGCAGTTTACGGGACAGTTCCTATGGCTACACCTTC. Protein: CASSLRDSSYGYTF. V usage is TRBV27 and J usage is TRBJ1-2; 7 nucleotides line up with TRBD1. The CDR3 runs 14 residues. Trimming removed 2 bases from V and 4 bases from J; junction bases left unmatched: 4. Germline-derived CDR1 and CDR2 are MNHEY and SMNVEV (reference sequence).

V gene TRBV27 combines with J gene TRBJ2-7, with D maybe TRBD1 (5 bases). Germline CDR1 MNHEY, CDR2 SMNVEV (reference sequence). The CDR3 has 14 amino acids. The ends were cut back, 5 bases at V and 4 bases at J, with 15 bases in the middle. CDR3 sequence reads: CASSPTDNRYEQYF. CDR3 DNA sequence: TGTGCCAGCAGTCCAACGGACAACCGTTACGAGCAGTACTTC.

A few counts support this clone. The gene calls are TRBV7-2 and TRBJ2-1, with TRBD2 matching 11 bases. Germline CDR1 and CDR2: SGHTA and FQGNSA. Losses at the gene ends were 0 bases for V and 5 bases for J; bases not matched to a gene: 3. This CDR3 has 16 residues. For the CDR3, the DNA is TGTGCCAGCAGCTTAGCGGCTAGCGGGGGGAACAATGAGCAGTTCTTC. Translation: CASSLAASGGNNEQFF.

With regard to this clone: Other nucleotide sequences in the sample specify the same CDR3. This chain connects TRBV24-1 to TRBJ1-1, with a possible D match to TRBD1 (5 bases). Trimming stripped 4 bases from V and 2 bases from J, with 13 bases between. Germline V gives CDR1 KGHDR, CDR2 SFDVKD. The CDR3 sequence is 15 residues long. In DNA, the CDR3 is TGTGCCACCAGTGACTCCCGGCAGGGAAACACTGAAGCTTTCTTT. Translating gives CATSDSRQGNTEAFF.

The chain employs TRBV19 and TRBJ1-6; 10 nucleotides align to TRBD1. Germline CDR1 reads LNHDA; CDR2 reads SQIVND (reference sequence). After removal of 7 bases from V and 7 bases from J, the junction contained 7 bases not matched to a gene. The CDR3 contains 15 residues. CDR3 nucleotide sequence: TGTGCCAGTAAAATTGGGGGACAGGGGAATTCACCCCTCCACTTT. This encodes CASKIGGQGNSPLHF.

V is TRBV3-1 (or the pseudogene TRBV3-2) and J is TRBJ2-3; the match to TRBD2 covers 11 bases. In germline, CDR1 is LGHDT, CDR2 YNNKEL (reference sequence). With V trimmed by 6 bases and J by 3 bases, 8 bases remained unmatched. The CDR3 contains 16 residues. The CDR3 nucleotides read TGTGCCAGCAGACTACTAGCGGGAGTGCGAACAGATACGCAGTATTTT. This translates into CASRLLAGVRTDTQYF.

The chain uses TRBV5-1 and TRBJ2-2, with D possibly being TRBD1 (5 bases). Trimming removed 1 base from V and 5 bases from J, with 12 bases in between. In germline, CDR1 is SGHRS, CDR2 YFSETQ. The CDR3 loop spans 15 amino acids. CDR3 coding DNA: TGCGCCAGCAGCTTGATTCCCCAGGGAACCGGGGAGCTGTTTTTT. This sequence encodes CASSLIPQGTGELFF. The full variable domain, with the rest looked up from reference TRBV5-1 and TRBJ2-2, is KAGVTQTPRYLIKTRGQQVTLSCSPISGHRSVSWYQQTPGQGLQFLFEYFSETQRNKGNFPGRFSGRQFSNSRSEMNVSTLELGDSALYLCASSLIPQGTGELFFGEGSRLTVL.